Reported below is one T cell receptor (beta chain). Its antigen is currently unknown. This entry comes from a study of tumor-infiltrating lymphocytes in primary liver carcinoma. Study-wide context: Tumor lesions were T1-T3 N0M0 and spanned roughly 4.2 to 11 cm.

TCR beta cDNA came from approximately 540 ng total RNA, primed with a constant-region primer. TCR beta libraries came from three nested multiplex PCR rounds using slightly modified ARM-PCR. Researchers ran the first two PCR rounds for 10 cycles each with TRBV1-TRBV30 forward primers and a C-beta reverse primer. Each CDR3 protein is one row after TCRdb ran MiXCR on the multiplex PCR reads. Among more than 95,000 distinct CDR3 sequences, approximately 80% were seen once, and the ten largest hold approximately 20%. Overall study results and limits: Blood had a significantly lower top-250-clone fraction than tumors did (p = 0.039). Less overlap was seen in tumor-adjacent and tumor-blood pairs than in tumor region pairs.

Joint extraction of RNA and DNA used roughly 20-33 mg of bulk tissue that was unsorted. Primary liver carcinoma in the patients was surgically resected. Germline values: CDR1 MNHNS, CDR2 SASEGT. CDR3 length equals 14 residues. This chain connects TRBV6-1 to TRBJ1-5; the D is unclear. Gene TRBJ2-3 matches the end of the DNA better, so the J call may be wrong. This clonotype originated in a middle-aged man with primary liver carcinoma and hepatitis B virus infection. Sequencing input: liver tumor tissue from sampling region 3. Subset in this sample: tumor region T3, left-lateral pole. The CDR3 is CASSKVGSNQPQYF. The CDR3 nucleotides are TGTGCCAGCAGTAAAGTCGGGTCCAATCAGCCCCAGTATTTT.